This note documents a single TCR beta chain sequence. The CDR3 consists of 15 residues. V shed 3 bases, J shed 2 bases, and the junction held 5 bases outside the gene matches. Germline assignment: CDR1 SGDLS and CDR2 YYNGEE. Study processing details: Counts of nucleated cells, estimated from reference gene primer amplification, were obtained. Generated by immunoSEQ multiplex PCR, the TCRdb table keeps only in-frame clones and is missing some. That table furnishes V, J and clone size, whereas the DNA furnished D and trimming. The sample has about 140,000 clones; 85% to 90% are singletons. The sample belongs to a study of blood T cell repertoires in COVID-19. Study details: Acute and convalescent COVID-19 specimens originated in the United States, Italy and Spain. Nucleic acid was either cDNA or gDNA, and it came from T cells, B-cell-depleted T cells, or PBMCs.

The receptor comes from a woman aged 60-70 years with acute or convalescent COVID-19. The chain links TRBV9 to TRBJ2-3; 8 positions match TRBD1. Source material: peripheral blood. CDR3 DNA: TGTGCCAGCAGCGGACAGGGGTACTCCACAGATACGCAGTATTTT. This gives the protein CASSGQGYSTDTQYF.